This T cell receptor beta chain came from a study of low-dose radiotherapy and immunotherapy resistance in tumors (dated by TCRdb to 2021 to 2024). Context from the whole study: Patients in Cohort 1 were given 0.5 Gy per fraction every 2 weeks, and the prescribed total PTV dose was 6.5 Gy. Cohort 2 received 1 Gy per fraction every two weeks, with a total of 13 Gy over 26 weeks. Patients were given nivolumab as a 240 mg flat dose every two weeks and ipilimumab at 1 mg/kg every six weeks, with both drugs delivered intravenously. Intravenous cyclophosphamide at 200 mg/m2 was administered every two weeks, one day ahead of each radiation and immunotherapy administration. Patients took aspirin 300 mg orally once daily for four cycles, starting on cycle 1 day 1. Trial participants were not randomized into treatment groups. Eight patients were included in the translational analysis, namely three from the first dose cohort plus the first five from the second dose cohort.

Sequencing was performed on an Illumina HiSeq 2500. First-strand cDNA was synthesized with Superscript III and a set of TRAV- and TRBV-specific primers, covering both TCRalpha and TCRbeta chains. TCRs were amplified with Phusion for around 20 PCR cycles using a constant-region primer together with the adapter attached to the V primers. Amplification of the isolated mRNA was done with the MessageAmp II aRNA Amplification Kit, which involved an approximately 15-hour in vitro transcription at 37 degrees C. mRNA for TCR sequencing was isolated with the Dynabeads mRNA DIRECT Purification Kit. Indexed Illumina adapters were added in a second Phusion PCR of around 23 cycles, and the PCR products were purified with AMPure XP beads. On the authors' methods: Using custom Perl scripts, TCR sequences that encoded the same protein were pooled, out-of-frame sequences were dropped, and the abundance of each clonotype was calculated. Any TCR sequence backed by just one read was left out of the analysis. The metrics used to describe the repertoires included Shannon entropy, Gini index, clonality, richness, and the frequency of TCRs shared between repertoires. The public reads were quality trimmed at Q25 with fastp and then assembled into clones with MiXCR by TCRdb, keeping productive beta chains. Identical CDR3 protein sequences are pooled into one entry, listed with their most common genes and DNA. The V and J calls come from TCRdb's annotation, not from the publication. The sample contains some 100,000 distinct CDR3 sequences, roughly 20% of them found a single time. The ten largest clonotypes hold roughly 3.9% of the sample.

A note on this clonotype: The target of this receptor is not known. Base qualities were left out, and no much larger clone turns up one base away.

What this sample's time point label stands for: after trial treatment. This specimen's treatment or condition label, interpreted: LDRT plus nivolumab, ipilimumab, low-dose cyclophosphamide and aspirin (RACIN trial). Donors were enrolled in RACIN, a single-arm phase I dose-escalation trial in which nivolumab, ipilimumab, aspirin, low-dose cyclophosphamide and low-dose radiotherapy were combined. Patients were eligible if they had advanced solid tumors that were TIL-negative. The sequences come from PBMCs, collected after low-dose radiotherapy plus immunotherapy. This receptor was obtained from a male donor with prostate cancer.

The CDR3 region reads CASRTEREAEKLFF. The bases read TGTGCCAGCAGGACCGAGCGGGAAGCTGAAAAACTGTTTTTT. This sequence uses TRBV28 and TRBJ1-4; no D gene call is confident. Reading the germline V gene gives CDR1 MDHEN and CDR2 SYDVKM. Reading from cysteine to phenylalanine, the CDR3 counts 14 amino acids. The kept DNA is CDR3 alone, 42 bases in frame from the first base. At the junction V is shortened by 6 bases and J by 7 bases, with 15 bases in between.